A selection of T cell receptor beta chains follows, all from one sample in a study of graft-versus-host responses after intestinal transplantation. Only in-frame clones appear in the TCRdb table, and some are missing; sequencing was by immunoSEQ multiplex PCR. The sample consists of 19,000 or so clones, roughly 86% of them appearing once. Sequencing was performed on PBMCs, taken more than 220 days after intestinal transplant. The origin of the receptors is a human patient who received an intestinal transplant, so some T cells may come from the graft donor. CDR3s include the opening cysteine and the closing phenylalanine or tryptophan. A D gene is named only where the DNA matches it firmly. Size values are once, few and many counts, or a class for expanded clones, and some rows have none.

d_call: -
v_call: TRBV19
j_call: TRBJ1-2
cdr3_length: 14
clone_size: -
cdr3_nt: TGTGCCAGTAGCCCGATCGGGCCTAACTATGGCTACACCTTC
cdr3_aa: CASSPIGPNYGYTF

d_call: -
v_call: TRBV11-3
j_call: TRBJ1-1
cdr3_length: 15
clone_size: -
cdr3_nt: TGTGCCAGCAGCTTAGATCGGGCAGGAGGGACTGAAGCTTTCTTT
cdr3_aa: CASSLDRAGGTEAFF

d_call: TRBD1
v_call: TRBV6-5
j_call: TRBJ1-2
cdr3_length: 15
clone_size: -
cdr3_nt: TGTGCCAGCAGGGGACAGGGGGCAAATAACTATGGCTACACCTTC
cdr3_aa: CASRGQGANNYGYTF

d_call: -
v_call: TRBV2
j_call: TRBJ2-1
cdr3_length: 11
clone_size: -
cdr3_nt: TGTGCCAGCAGTGAGTGGGGTGAGCAGTTCTTC
cdr3_aa: CASSEWGEQFF

d_call: TRBD1
v_call: TRBV27
j_call: TRBJ1-5
cdr3_length: 14
clone_size: -
cdr3_nt: TGTGCCAGCAGCCACAGGGGTAGCAATCAGCCCCAGCATTTT
cdr3_aa: CASSHRGSNQPQHF

d_call: -
v_call: TRBV6-4
j_call: TRBJ2-2
cdr3_length: 15
clone_size: -
cdr3_nt: TGTGCCAGCAGTGACTCGAGCGGTAACACCGGGGAGCTGTTTTTT
cdr3_aa: CASSDSSGNTGELFF

d_call: TRBD2
v_call: TRBV27
j_call: TRBJ2-7
cdr3_length: 16
clone_size: -
cdr3_nt: TGTGCCAGCAGTTTTGATGGGCCGGGGAGGGGCTACGAGCAGTACTTC
cdr3_aa: CASSFDGPGRGYEQYF

d_call: -
v_call: TRBV7-6
j_call: TRBJ2-5
cdr3_length: 12
clone_size: once
cdr3_nt: TGTGCCAGCAGCTTACCTGGGGTGCCCCAGTACTTC
cdr3_aa: CASSLPGVPQYF

d_call: -
v_call: TRBV4-1
j_call: TRBJ1-5
cdr3_length: 13
clone_size: -
cdr3_nt: TGCGCCAGCAGCCAAGATCCGGGACAGCCCCAGCATTTT
cdr3_aa: CASSQDPGQPQHF

d_call: -
v_call: TRBV7-8
j_call: TRBJ1-6
cdr3_length: 17
clone_size: -
cdr3_nt: TGTGCCAGCAGCTTAGCGGACTTGACTAATGGGAATTCACCCCTCCACTTT
cdr3_aa: CASSLADLTNGNSPLHF

d_call: -
v_call: TRBV1
j_call: TRBJ1-5
cdr3_length: 12
clone_size: -
cdr3_nt: TGCACCAGCAGCCAATTTGTTCAGCCCCAGCATTTT
cdr3_aa: CTSSQFVQPQHF

d_call: TRBD1
v_call: TRBV10-2
j_call: TRBJ1-1
cdr3_length: 13
clone_size: -
cdr3_nt: TGCGCCAGCTCAGGGGGAGGCACCACTGAAGCTTTCTTT
cdr3_aa: CASSGGGTTEAFF

d_call: TRBD1
v_call: TRBV29-1
j_call: TRBJ2-2
cdr3_length: 15
clone_size: -
cdr3_nt: TGCAGCGTTTCGCGACAGGGAATAAGTTCCGGGGAGCTGTTTTTT
cdr3_aa: CSVSRQGISSGELFF

d_call: -
v_call: TRBV4-2
j_call: TRBJ2-5
cdr3_length: 15
clone_size: -
cdr3_nt: TGTGCCAGCAGCCCATATTCGAGGGGGGCAAAGACCCAGTACTTC
cdr3_aa: CASSPYSRGAKTQYF

d_call: TRBD2
v_call: TRBV7-8
j_call: TRBJ2-1
cdr3_length: 16
clone_size: -
cdr3_nt: TGTGCCAGCAGCTTAGATGGCGGGGGGGCCCCCAATGAGCAGTTCTTC
cdr3_aa: CASSLDGGGAPNEQFF

d_call: TRBD1
v_call: TRBV5-4
j_call: TRBJ2-5
cdr3_length: 14
clone_size: -
cdr3_nt: TGTGCCAGCAGCCCGACAGGGACAGGCGAGACCCAGTACTTC
cdr3_aa: CASSPTGTGETQYF

d_call: TRBD1
v_call: TRBV5-4
j_call: TRBJ1-2
cdr3_length: 13
clone_size: few
cdr3_nt: TGTGCCAGCAGCTTGCAGGGGGGCTATGGCTACACCTTC
cdr3_aa: CASSLQGGYGYTF

d_call: -
v_call: TRBV21-1
j_call: TRBJ1-1
cdr3_length: 15
clone_size: -
cdr3_nt: TGTGCCAGCAGCAAAAGGGCGGGGGGTTGGACTGAAGCTTTCTTT
cdr3_aa: CASSKRAGGWTEAFF

d_call: -
v_call: TRBV14
j_call: TRBJ2-7
cdr3_length: 15
clone_size: -
cdr3_nt: TGTGCCAGCAGCCAATCAGGGGGAGGGTCCTACGAGCAGTACTTC
cdr3_aa: CASSQSGGGSYEQYF

d_call: TRBD1
v_call: TRBV2
j_call: TRBJ1-1
cdr3_length: 14
clone_size: -
cdr3_nt: TGTGCCAGCAGTGTTAGGGGGCCGAACACTGAAGCTTTCTTT
cdr3_aa: CASSVRGPNTEAFF

d_call: -
v_call: TRBV19
j_call: TRBJ2-7
cdr3_length: 15
clone_size: -
cdr3_nt: TGTGCCAGTAGTATTTGGCAGGGCAAAACCTACGAGCAGTACTTC
cdr3_aa: CASSIWQGKTYEQYF

d_call: -
v_call: TRBV5-1
j_call: TRBJ1-2
cdr3_length: 15
clone_size: -
cdr3_nt: TGCGCCAGCAGCTTGGGGGGACCGAATGGAGATGGCTACACCTTC
cdr3_aa: CASSLGGPNGDGYTF

d_call: -
v_call: TRBV7-6
j_call: TRBJ1-1
cdr3_length: 13
clone_size: once
cdr3_nt: TGTGCCAGCAGAGACGGGAAGAACACTGAAGCTTTCTTT
cdr3_aa: CASRDGKNTEAFF

d_call: TRBD1
v_call: TRBV6-6
j_call: TRBJ1-5
cdr3_length: 15
clone_size: -
cdr3_nt: TGTGCCAGCAGTAGGGACAGGGCCCGCAATCAGCCCCAGCATTTT
cdr3_aa: CASSRDRARNQPQHF

d_call: -
v_call: TRBV14
j_call: TRBJ1-1
cdr3_length: 12
clone_size: -
cdr3_nt: TGTGCCAGCAGCCTCCGCGACACTGAAGCTTTCTTT
cdr3_aa: CASSLRDTEAFF

d_call: -
v_call: TRBV25-1
j_call: TRBJ2-1
cdr3_length: 14
clone_size: -
cdr3_nt: TGTGCCAGCAGTGATCGGCAAGGGATAAGGGAGCAGTTCTTC
cdr3_aa: CASSDRQGIREQFF

d_call: -
v_call: TRBV6-1
j_call: TRBJ1-4
cdr3_length: 14
clone_size: -
cdr3_nt: TGTGCCAGCGATGGGTTGGGTCCTAAGGAAAAACTGTTTTTT
cdr3_aa: CASDGLGPKEKLFF

d_call: -
v_call: TRBV9
j_call: TRBJ2-1
cdr3_length: 15
clone_size: -
cdr3_nt: TGTGCCAGCAGCGTAGCAGGCAGTAGAGGCAATGAGCAGTTCTTC
cdr3_aa: CASSVAGSRGNEQFF

d_call: TRBD1
v_call: TRBV5-8
j_call: TRBJ1-4
cdr3_length: 15
clone_size: -
cdr3_nt: TGTGCCAGCAGCTCAGACAGGGTTTTCGGAGAAAAACTGTTTTTT
cdr3_aa: CASSSDRVFGEKLFF

d_call: TRBD2
v_call: TRBV4-1
j_call: TRBJ2-4
cdr3_length: 16
clone_size: -
cdr3_nt: TGCGCCAGCAGCCAAGGACTAGCGGGCCTGAAAAACATTCAGTACTTC
cdr3_aa: CASSQGLAGLKNIQYF

d_call: -
v_call: TRBV7-9
j_call: TRBJ1-1
cdr3_length: 12
clone_size: -
cdr3_nt: TGTGCCAGCAGCTTAAATAGACCTGAAGCTTTCTTT
cdr3_aa: CASSLNRPEAFF

d_call: -
v_call: TRBV14
j_call: TRBJ2-4
cdr3_length: 16
clone_size: -
cdr3_nt: TGTGCCAGCAGCCACATCAACCGGATGCACAAAAACATTCAGTACTTC
cdr3_aa: CASSHINRMHKNIQYF

d_call: TRBD1
v_call: TRBV7-8
j_call: TRBJ2-3
cdr3_length: 17
clone_size: -
cdr3_nt: TGTGCCAGCAGCTTGCCGGAAGGACAGGAACCTACGGATACGCAGTATTTT
cdr3_aa: CASSLPEGQEPTDTQYF

d_call: TRBD1
v_call: TRBV5-1
j_call: TRBJ1-6
cdr3_length: 14
clone_size: -
cdr3_nt: TGCGCCAGCAGCCCCGATACAGGGGCAAGGACCCTCCACTTT
cdr3_aa: CASSPDTGARTLHF

d_call: TRBD1
v_call: TRBV5-6
j_call: TRBJ1-6
cdr3_length: 17
clone_size: -
cdr3_nt: TGTGCCAGCAGCTGGGGACAGCCCAGCTCCTATAATTCACCCCTCCACTTT
cdr3_aa: CASSWGQPSSYNSPLHF

d_call: TRBD1
v_call: TRBV7-9
j_call: TRBJ1-2
cdr3_length: 14
clone_size: -
cdr3_nt: TGTGCCAGCAGCCCAACAGGGGGCGCCTATGGCTACACCTTC
cdr3_aa: CASSPTGGAYGYTF

d_call: TRBD2
v_call: TRBV5-4
j_call: TRBJ2-3
cdr3_length: 15
clone_size: -
cdr3_nt: TGTGCCAGCAGCTTGGCAGCGGGAGGCACAGATACGCAGTATTTT
cdr3_aa: CASSLAAGGTDTQYF

d_call: -
v_call: TRBV7-9
j_call: TRBJ1-1
cdr3_length: 13
clone_size: -
cdr3_nt: TGTGCCAGCAGCCCCCCTGGGGAAACTGAAGCTTTCTTT
cdr3_aa: CASSPPGETEAFF

d_call: TRBD1
v_call: TRBV6-1
j_call: TRBJ1-5
cdr3_length: 13
clone_size: -
cdr3_nt: TGTGCCAGCAGCCCGACAGGGAATCAGCCCCAGCATTTT
cdr3_aa: CASSPTGNQPQHF

d_call: TRBD2
v_call: TRBV11-2
j_call: TRBJ2-3
cdr3_length: 16
clone_size: once
cdr3_nt: TGTGCCAGCAGCTTCACTAGCGGGGGTCCCACAGATACGCAGTATTTT
cdr3_aa: CASSFTSGGPTDTQYF

d_call: -
v_call: TRBV6-1
j_call: TRBJ2-7
cdr3_length: 16
clone_size: -
cdr3_nt: TGTGCCAGCAGTGAACTACCCGGGCCCTGGTGGGTTAGGCAGTACTTC
cdr3_aa: CASSELPGPWWVRQYF

d_call: -
v_call: TRBV7-9
j_call: TRBJ2-7
cdr3_length: 12
clone_size: -
cdr3_nt: TGTGCCAGCAGCTTTGGGGTCTACGAGCAGTACTTC
cdr3_aa: CASSFGVYEQYF

d_call: TRBD2
v_call: TRBV7-8
j_call: TRBJ2-4
cdr3_length: 16
clone_size: -
cdr3_nt: TGTGCCAGCAGCTTAGAGGTCGGGGGGGCCAAAAACATTCAGTACTTC
cdr3_aa: CASSLEVGGAKNIQYF

d_call: -
v_call: TRBV19
j_call: TRBJ1-1
cdr3_length: 14
clone_size: -
cdr3_nt: TGTGCCAGTAGAGTCGCAGGAGGGAACACTGAAGCTTTCTTT
cdr3_aa: CASRVAGGNTEAFF

d_call: -
v_call: TRBV2
j_call: TRBJ1-2
cdr3_length: 14
clone_size: -
cdr3_nt: TGTGCCAGCAGTGATCCGGGCGCGAACTATGGCTACACCTTC
cdr3_aa: CASSDPGANYGYTF

d_call: TRBD2
v_call: TRBV9
j_call: TRBJ2-1
cdr3_length: 20
clone_size: once
cdr3_nt: TGTGCCAGCAGCGTAGATCCCGTCTATTCTGCGGGGGGTACCTACAATGAGCAGTTCTTC
cdr3_aa: CASSVDPVYSAGGTYNEQFF

d_call: -
v_call: TRBV7-9
j_call: TRBJ2-2
cdr3_length: 14
clone_size: -
cdr3_nt: TGTGCCAGCAGACCCGGGACAAACACCGGGGAGCTGTTTTTT
cdr3_aa: CASRPGTNTGELFF

d_call: -
v_call: TRBV14
j_call: TRBJ2-7
cdr3_length: 11
clone_size: -
cdr3_nt: TGTGCCAGCAGCCTCTCGTACGAGCAGTACTTC
cdr3_aa: CASSLSYEQYF

d_call: -
v_call: TRBV6-1
j_call: TRBJ1-1
cdr3_length: 15
clone_size: -
cdr3_nt: TGTGCCAGCAGCCCCGCCACGGGCCCGGGGACTGAAGCTTTCTTT
cdr3_aa: CASSPATGPGTEAFF

d_call: -
v_call: TRBV6-5
j_call: TRBJ1-1
cdr3_length: 14
clone_size: -
cdr3_nt: TGTGCCAGCAGTTATAGGGAGAGCGGCTACGAAGCTTTCTTT
cdr3_aa: CASSYRESGYEAFF

d_call: TRBD1
v_call: TRBV6-5
j_call: TRBJ1-4
cdr3_length: 15
clone_size: -
cdr3_nt: TGTGCCAGCAGACGGACAGGAACAACTAATGAAAAACTGTTTTTT
cdr3_aa: CASRRTGTTNEKLFF

d_call: -
v_call: TRBV5-4
j_call: TRBJ2-2
cdr3_length: 15
clone_size: -
cdr3_nt: TGTGCCAGCAGCTTGGACGCCGGGGGCCACGGGGAGCTGTTTTTT
cdr3_aa: CASSLDAGGHGELFF

d_call: TRBD1
v_call: TRBV19
j_call: TRBJ2-7
cdr3_length: 13
clone_size: -
cdr3_nt: TGTGCCAGTAGAGGGGGCTACTCCTACGAGCAGTACTTC
cdr3_aa: CASRGGYSYEQYF

d_call: TRBD2
v_call: TRBV29-1
j_call: TRBJ2-7
cdr3_length: 12
clone_size: -
cdr3_nt: TGCAGCGTGGCCCTGCGGGGGGGGGAGCAGTACTTC
cdr3_aa: CSVALRGGEQYF

d_call: -
v_call: TRBV14
j_call: TRBJ2-7
cdr3_length: 13
clone_size: -
cdr3_nt: TGTGCCAGCAGCCTGCTTGGGAGGTACGAGCAGTACTTC
cdr3_aa: CASSLLGRYEQYF

d_call: TRBD2
v_call: TRBV6-5
j_call: TRBJ2-5
cdr3_length: 12
clone_size: few
cdr3_nt: TGTGCCAGCAGTTTAGCGGGGGGGGCTCAGTACTTC
cdr3_aa: CASSLAGGAQYF

d_call: TRBD2
v_call: TRBV4-2
j_call: TRBJ2-7
cdr3_length: 15
clone_size: -
cdr3_nt: TGTGCCAGCAGCCATACTAGCGGGGGGGCGTCAGAGCAGTACTTC
cdr3_aa: CASSHTSGGASEQYF